A single T cell receptor (beta chain) is shown here with its context. Its antigen target is currently unknown. The record has no base qualities; no much larger clone is one base away. The sample originates from a study of cytomegalovirus exposure and HLA in healthy donors (dated by TCRdb to the late 2010s). For the study in its entirety: An earlier analysis of 587 of the donors reported roughly 300 Gb of sequence data and 100 million to 120 million unique TCR beta sequences obtained from roughly 170 million T cells. About 280 gigabases of sequencing data and 70 million to 95 million unique TCR sequences made up an early release that covered some 640 HLA-typed donors. Of the roughly 400 genotyped donors, roughly 76% were placed in the genetic ancestry cluster associated with self-reported Caucasian donors. The study aimed to test whether cataloging public T cell receptors could reveal signatures of past pathogen exposure. The study profiled the T cell repertoires of under 700 subjects by immunosequencing and related them to cytomegalovirus serostatus. In addition to the first cohort of several hundred subjects, a separate validation cohort of 120 different subjects was used. The study combined high-throughput TCR immunosequencing, statistical association of individual TCRs with disease status, and machine learning to predict cytomegalovirus infection status. In a later analysis, previously published TCR beta repertoires from 666 donors were re-analyzed and high-resolution HLA genotyping was added so that TCR occurrence patterns could be studied. Rather than drawing on any new phenotypic data, the later analysis identified candidate immune exposures from TCR beta sequences and the way those sequences occurred across donors. An earlier analysis of fewer than 700 of the donors applied high-throughput TCR beta sequencing to assess whether each TCR beta V gene segment acted as functional or pseudogenic. Donor age, sex, ethnicity and CMV serostatus were compiled together with the repertoire data. In a later genetic analysis, genome-wide SNP genotypes for about three fifths of the roughly 670 donors were used, and that subset was treated as a discovery cohort. Every discovery cohort repertoire had been produced on one sequencing platform. Both class I and class II loci were covered by HLA typing, at four-digit resolution. The number of typed donors differed by locus: about 620-640 for A, B, C, DRB1 and DQB1; some 500 for DQA1; around 610 for DPA1; and roughly 450 for DPB1. Because of strong linkage in the cohort, roughly five DR-DQ haplotypes were treated as single units for association and clustering. Across roughly 420 genotyped donors of the cohort, an average of about 220,000 unique TCR beta nucleotide sequences per donor were sequenced, and 15% to 20% of those sequences were non-productive.

Results the study describes overall, beyond this receptor: In vitro tests confirmed that a few of the cytomegalovirus-associated TCR beta chains recognize cytomegalovirus antigens. A later analysis found that TCR association rates varied across HLA loci, with DRB1 alleles showing the most associated TCRs and HLA-C alleles the fewest. A further reported finding was that TCR beta sequences accurately predicted the HLA-A and HLA-B alleles for most subjects in the first cohort. Most TCR sequences were seen in very few donors, while some public TCRs were found in many individuals. A cluster of highly shared sequence variants was judged likely to be a technical artifact of the sequencing pipeline. A later genetic analysis reported fewer N-insertions in productive TCRs among donors in an Asian-associated ancestry cluster than the roughly 700-donor mean. Linkage disequilibrium might explain the correlated functional status among segregating V segments, but an unknown experimental factor could not be ruled out. Roughly uniform sequencing depth across donors was assumed in presence/absence analyses, although this assumption may not hold. At a false discovery rate of 0.05, a later analysis linked under 20,000 TCR beta sequences to specific HLA alleles. Because some donors lacked HLA typing at each locus, the association tests relied only on the typed subset. This cohort had only TCR beta chains sequenced, and the lack of alpha or paired-chain data limited which features could be detected. A later analysis found that HLA-associated TCR beta chains were more clonally expanded and had lower generation probabilities than equally common non-associated chains. According to the authors, the approach could potentially be generalized to other disease states and immunological phenotypes. Some IMGT-functional V segments, including TRBV6-2 and TRBV6-3, could not be distinguished by the 87-base-pair reads and were therefore excluded. When HLA alleles, especially DR and DQ, strongly co-occurred, attributing TCR associations to individual alleles was difficult. The study gave a list of under 200 TCR beta chains associated with cytomegalovirus. In both the original and validation cohorts, the classifier was reported to diagnose cytomegalovirus status with high specificity and sensitivity. In an earlier analysis of some 500 of the donors, most TCR beta V segments appeared in productive rearrangements about 87% or about 30% of the time, broadly matching IMGT annotations. In a later analysis, most CMV-associated TCR beta chains were found to appear HLA-restricted, with HLA associations seemingly driven largely by CMV exposure. A later analysis reported that several top co-occurrence clusters appeared linked to parvovirus B19, influenza, CMV and Epstein-Barr virus. In a later genetic analysis, a missense DCLRE1C variant was associated with V-gene and J-gene trimming of TCR beta chains, and the association was replicated in an independent cohort. Because counts were too low, around 18 rarely observed V segments, including chromosome 9 orphons, were left out of the earlier analysis of over 550 of the donors. The only immune exposure information available for the cohort was CMV serostatus.

The trim is 3 bases for V and 4 bases for J, with a gap of 13 bases between the germline ends. Sequences MNHNY (CDR1) and SVGAGI (CDR2) are obtained from the germline V gene (reference sequence). The CDR3 has 15 amino acids, counting the end cysteine and phenylalanine. The retained sequence is limited to the CDR3, 45 bases, with the frame set at the first base. The library was made by the immunoSEQ multiplex PCR assay. For the multiplex PCR, a mixture combining 60 forward primers for TCR Vbeta segments and 13 reverse primers for TCR Jbeta segments was used. The CDR3 region of rearranged TCR beta genes was amplified from genomic DNA by a multiplex PCR assay. On the Illumina HiSeq System, the amplified TCR beta libraries were sequenced as 87-base-pair reads. The study's own analysis went as follows. In a later analysis, roughly 80 million unique TCR beta chains were counted across the roughly 670 repertoires, and roughly 10 million of these chains were shared by at least two donors. To remove PCR and sequencing errors, raw reads were error-corrected and collapsed into unique sequences using a nearest-neighbor algorithm that merged closely related sequences. Alignment of CDR3 sequences to IMGT reference sequences was used to assign V, D and J gene segments. For a sequence to be retained, at least a six-nucleotide match to both a V gene segment and a J gene segment was required. Rearrangements were classified as productive when the CDR3 lacked stop codons and remained in frame with V and J, and all other rearrangements were classified as non-productive. CDR3 was defined by IMGT convention, running from the second conserved V-encoded cysteine to the conserved J-encoded phenylalanine. The earlier analysis of about 530 of the donors excluded any sequence lacking an unambiguous match to a single V gene segment. In an earlier analysis of 450 to 700 of the donors, V segments were called functional above 56.7% productive rearrangements and were called segregating when the between-donor standard deviation exceeded 5%. A statistical classification framework was built to diagnose cytomegalovirus status from the catalog of TCR beta chain sequences. A later analysis assigned V and J genes by comparing TCR nucleotide sequences with IMGT/GENE-DB human TR gene sequences. In a later analysis, CDR3 sequences and most-parsimonious VDJ recombination scenarios were assigned using the TCRdist pipeline. In a later analysis, every TCR beta chain was defined by the combination of its CDR3 amino acid sequence and its V-gene family, and reads without a unique V-gene family were dropped. A later analysis removed 550 to 700 highly shared, low-generation-probability nucleotide sequences to deal with suspected cross-contamination and a sequencing artifact. For each public chain, a later analysis derived a clonal expansion index from normalized ranks of inferred template counts within each repertoire. A later analysis computed generation probabilities with a VDJ recombination model fitted to out-of-frame rearrangements, and checked the results against IGoR. In a later analysis, TCR-TCR, TCR-HLA and TCR-CMV co-occurrence was scored with hypergeometric tests, and a repertoire-size bias correction was applied to TCR pairs. False discovery rates were estimated in a later analysis by permuting HLA or CMV assignments 20 times. In a later analysis, co-occurring TCRs were grouped with DBSCAN, and TCRdist sequence similarity was added when clustering was performed within HLA-allele-positive subsets. Repertoires with fewer than 30,000 or more than 120,000 public chains were left out of co-occurrence clustering, as were a handful of repertoires with anomalous nucleotide sharing. TCRdb took over this immuneACCESS table, retaining in-frame rearrangements with V and J assigned. Such tables are incomplete; in checked studies, under half of the missing clones stem from an unresolved V gene, and the remainder is unexplained. The DNA gave D and trimming, while V, J and clone size come from that table. This sample comprises around 170,000 clones, 81% of them detected only once. Of the sample, approximately 3.9% falls within the top ten clones.

The cohort was made up of 666 healthy bone marrow donors. Cohort members were all nominally healthy when sampled, although unrecorded immune exposures were likely present. The donor tested CMV seronegative, placing the donor among the roughly 350 seronegative members of the cohort. A peripheral blood sample was collected from each donor, and TCR beta sequencing was performed on peripheral blood mononuclear cells. The Qiagen DNeasy Blood Extraction Kit was used to extract genomic DNA from the blood cell samples. The sequence was obtained from a man aged 45-65 years in good health and CMV-seronegative. The sequenced sample was PBMCs. This sequence uses TRBV6-6 and TRBJ1-5; the D gene identity is not certain. The CDR3 protein sequence reads: CASSYSDGGNQPQHF. The sequence in DNA is TGTGCCAGCAGTTATTCCGACGGCGGGAATCAGCCCCAGCATTTT.